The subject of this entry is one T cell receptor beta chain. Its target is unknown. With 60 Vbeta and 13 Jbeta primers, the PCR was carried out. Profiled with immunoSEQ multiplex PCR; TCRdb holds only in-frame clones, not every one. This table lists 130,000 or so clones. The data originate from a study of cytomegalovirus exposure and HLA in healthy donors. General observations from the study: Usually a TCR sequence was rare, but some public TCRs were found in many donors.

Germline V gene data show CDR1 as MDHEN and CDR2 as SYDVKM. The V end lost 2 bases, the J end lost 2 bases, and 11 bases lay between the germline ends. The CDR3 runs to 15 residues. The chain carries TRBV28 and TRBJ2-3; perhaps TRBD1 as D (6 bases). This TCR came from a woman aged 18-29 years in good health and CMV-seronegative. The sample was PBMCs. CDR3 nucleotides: TGTGCCAGCAGTTTACAGGGGTCCTACACAGATACGCAGTATTTT. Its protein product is CASSLQGSYTDTQYF.